Listed below are T cell receptor beta chains from one sample, sequenced in a study of shared clonotypes between healthy human individuals. Generated by immunoSEQ multiplex PCR, the TCRdb table keeps only in-frame clones and is missing some. The sample comprises 2 million to 2.5 million clones, about 95% of which are singletons, and 0.13% rests with the top ten. The specimen sequenced was naive CD4+ T cells sorted from blood. These receptors originate from a man younger than 35 in good health. Each CDR3 is given with its conserved first and last residue. The D gene is left open where the match is weak. Rows may omit the clone size; those that give it use once, few, many or a size class.

V gene	D gene	J gene	clone size	CDR3 DNA	CDR3 protein
TRBV20-1	.	TRBJ1-4	few	TGCAGTGCCGGGACCAGGGGACTTTTT	CSAGTRGLF
TRBV30	TRBD1	TRBJ1-1	.	TGTGCCTGGAGACCAGGGGGCAGCATGAACACTGAAGCTTTCTTT	CAWRPGGSMNTEAFF
TRBV7-6	TRBD1	TRBJ1-3	.	TGTGCCAGCAGCCCGGGGACAGGGGCTGGAAACACCATATATTTT	CASSPGTGAGNTIYF
TRBV19	TRBD1	TRBJ2-5	few	TGTGCCAGTAGTGGTCAGGGGGAATGGGAGACCCAGTACTTC	CASSGQGEWETQYF
TRBV29-1	TRBD1	TRBJ2-2	.	TGCAGCGTCAACAGGGGCGGGGAGCTGTTTTTT	CSVNRGGELFF
TRBV12-5	.	TRBJ2-2	.	TGTGCTAGTGGTTTGGTACTAGGGGGTACCGGGGAGCTGTTTTTT	CASGLVLGGTGELFF
TRBV18	.	TRBJ2-1	.	TGTGCCAGCTCACCACCTAGAGAGAGTATCGATGAGCAGTTCTTC	CASSPPRESIDEQFF
TRBV11-2	.	TRBJ2-2	once	TGTGCCAGCAGCTTAGGAACCGTCGGGGAGCTGTTTTTT	CASSLGTVGELFF
TRBV18	.	TRBJ2-7	.	TGTGCCAGCTCAACAGACTCCTACGAGCAGTACTTC	CASSTDSYEQYF
TRBV6-1	.	TRBJ1-5	.	TGTGCCAGCAGTGAAGCCGTGGCCCAGCCCCAGCATTTT	CASSEAVAQPQHF
TRBV9	.	TRBJ2-5	.	TGTGCCAGCAGCGTTACGGGGGTAGAGACCCAGTACTTC	CASSVTGVETQYF
TRBV30	TRBD2	TRBJ2-7	.	TGTGCCTGGAGTGGACGGGGGGGGTCCTACGAGCAGTACTTC	CAWSGRGGSYEQYF
TRBV4-3	.	TRBJ2-3	.	TGCGCCAGCAGCCCTCCCAGGGGTGCGGGCCGACTTCTGGATACGCAGTATTTT	CASSPPRGAGRLLDTQYF
TRBV29-1	.	TRBJ2-7	.	TGCAGCGTTGATGGGCCCCGGAGGACCGAGCAGTACTTC	CSVDGPRRTEQYF
TRBV11-2	.	TRBJ2-5	.	TGTGCCAGCAGCTTTACAGGGCCCACCCAAGAGACCCAGTACTTC	CASSFTGPTQETQYF
TRBV5-4	.	TRBJ2-7	.	TGTGCCAGCAGCTTGGGAGGTAGGCGGGACGAGCAGTACTTC	CASSLGGRRDEQYF
TRBV19	TRBD2	TRBJ2-3	.	TGTGCCAGTAGTCGGACTAGCGGGAGGACAGATACGCAGTATTTT	CASSRTSGRTDTQYF
TRBV14	.	TRBJ1-2	.	TGTGCCAGCAGCCCCAGAGGACCTAACTATGGCTACACCTTC	CASSPRGPNYGYTF
TRBV6-1	.	TRBJ2-3	.	TGTGCCAGCAGTGCCCTCTCCTTAGATACGCAGTATTTT	CASSALSLDTQYF
TRBV6-6	TRBD1	TRBJ1-2	.	TGTGCCAGCAGCGACAGGGCTCCTGGCTACACCTTC	CASSDRAPGYTF
TRBV29-1	.	TRBJ1-2	.	TGCAGCGCTGGGGGGGAGAACTATGGCTACACCTTC	CSAGGENYGYTF
TRBV21-1	.	TRBJ1-5	.	TGTGCCAGCAGCAACGCCGACAGGGGGGAGGGCAATCAGCCCCAGCATTTT	CASSNADRGEGNQPQHF
TRBV18	.	TRBJ2-2	.	TGTGCCAGCTCACCACCGGGCCGTGGTCTCAACACCGGGGAGCTGTTTTTT	CASSPPGRGLNTGELFF
TRBV5-6	TRBD1	TRBJ1-1	.	TGTGCCAGCAGCAAGGACAGGGGGAACACTGAAGCTTTCTTT	CASSKDRGNTEAFF
TRBV7-3	TRBD1	TRBJ2-6	.	TGTGCCAGCAGCTTACGTCCGACAGGGGTCTCTGGGGCCAACGTCCTGACTTTC	CASSLRPTGVSGANVLTF
TRBV7-9	TRBD1	TRBJ1-5	.	TGTGCCAGCAGCCAAGAAATAAAACAGGGGGCTAGCAATCAGCCCCAGCATTTT	CASSQEIKQGASNQPQHF
TRBV7-2	TRBD2	TRBJ2-7	.	TGTGCCAGCAGCCCCCGTGGATTACTAGCGGGAGATCCCGGCGAGCAGTACTTC	CASSPRGLLAGDPGEQYF
TRBV30	.	TRBJ2-3	.	TGTGCCTGGAGTAGGGTTGAAGGGTCCGCAGATACGCAGTATTTT	CAWSRVEGSADTQYF
TRBV7-2	.	TRBJ2-3	.	TGTGCCAGCAGCTTAGGGACTAAGGGGGACACAGATACGCAGTATTTT	CASSLGTKGDTDTQYF
TRBV5-1	.	TRBJ2-5	once	TGCGCCAGCAGCTTGGCCGGCAGTCAAGAGACCCAGTACTTC	CASSLAGSQETQYF
TRBV5-4	.	TRBJ1-1	.	TGTGCCAGCAGCGGAGAAGGCAGGGTGAACACTGAAGCTTTCTTT	CASSGEGRVNTEAFF
TRBV28	.	TRBJ1-2	.	TGTGCCAGCAGTATACAGTGGGACGATGGCTACACCTTC	CASSIQWDDGYTF
TRBV30	.	TRBJ1-4	.	TGTGCCTGGAGGGCGGAATATGAAAAACTGTTTTTT	CAWRAEYEKLFF
TRBV28	.	TRBJ1-1	.	TGTGCCAGCAGTTTGCAGGGGCCAGCTTTCTTT	CASSLQGPAFF
TRBV19	TRBD1	TRBJ1-6	.	TGTGCCAGTAGTACCGTCGGACAGGGTAATTCACCCCTCCACTTT	CASSTVGQGNSPLHF
TRBV5-1	.	TRBJ1-1	.	TGCGCCAGCAGCAGGAAGGACAGTATGAACACTGAAGCTTTCTTT	CASSRKDSMNTEAFF
TRBV5-4	TRBD1	TRBJ1-1	.	TGTGCCAGCAGCTTGGGAGGGACAGGGGGCGGGAGCCGCTTT	CASSLGGTGGGSRF
TRBV6-8	.	TRBJ2-7	.	TGTGCCAGCAGACCTCAGGGGGGTTACGAGCAGTACTTC	CASRPQGGYEQYF
TRBV4-1	.	TRBJ1-2	.	TGCGCCAGCAGCCAGGGGTGGAACTATGGCTACACCTTC	CASSQGWNYGYTF
TRBV7-2	TRBD1	TRBJ2-7	.	TGTGCCAGCAGCCCACTTATATGGGACAGGGGCTACGAGCAGTACTTC	CASSPLIWDRGYEQYF
TRBV5-6	TRBD1	TRBJ2-7	once	TGTGCCAGCAGCTTTTTCTCACAGGGGATTACCTACGAGCAGTACTTC	CASSFFSQGITYEQYF
TRBV7-9	.	TRBJ2-1	.	TGTGCCAGCAGCTTAGTAGGGGACTTGAAGGCCTACAATGAGCAGTTCTTC	CASSLVGDLKAYNEQFF
TRBV7-9	.	TRBJ1-1	once	TGTGCCAGCAGCCAAATGCGGGGCACTGAAGCTTTCTTT	CASSQMRGTEAFF
TRBV18	TRBD2	TRBJ2-1	.	TGTGCCAGCTCACCTAAACCCGGGACTAGCGGGAGCCACAATGAGCAGTTCTTC	CASSPKPGTSGSHNEQFF
TRBV7-8	.	TRBJ2-5	.	TGTGCCAGCAGCCCCCGGGACGCTTCAGAGACCCAGTACTTC	CASSPRDASETQYF
TRBV11-2	TRBD2	TRBJ2-5	.	TGTGCCAGCAGCAAAACTAGCGGGGGGCGGGAGACCCAGTACTTC	CASSKTSGGRETQYF
TRBV9	.	TRBJ1-1	once	TGTGCCAGCAGCGTAGTTATGGGGAGCACTGAAGCTTTCTTT	CASSVVMGSTEAFF
TRBV7-2	.	TRBJ1-1	.	TGTGCCAGCAGCTTAGAAACGGGGCTAGAAGCTTTCTTT	CASSLETGLEAFF
TRBV30	.	TRBJ2-5	once	TGTGCCTGGAGTGGGGGGCAGGGAGAGACCCAGTACTTC	CAWSGGQGETQYF
TRBV7-8	TRBD2	TRBJ2-1	.	TGTGCCAGCGGGCTAGCGGGAGTTATTAAGCAAAATGAGCAGTTCTTC	CASGLAGVIKQNEQFF
TRBV7-9	.	TRBJ1-2	.	TGTGCCAGCAGCTTAGGAGAATTCGGCTACACCTTC	CASSLGEFGYTF